The 7 T cell receptor beta chains below were found in one sample sequenced in a study of T cells of healthy individuals. In TCRdb, the 5' RACE reads were re-called with MiXCR into one record per CDR3 protein. The top ten clones hold 7% to 10% of a sample with tens of thousands of distinct CDR3 sequences, 4% to 5.5% of them seen once. All receptors derive from a human donor in good health.

Only a few counts were recorded for this clonotype. The chain couples TRBV6-5 to TRBJ1-1, with TRBD1 as a possible D gene (6 bases). V was shortened by 2 bases and J by 11 bases, with 15 bases between the two germline ends. The germline V gene encodes CDR1 MNHEY and CDR2 SVGAGI. The CDR3 is 13 amino acids. CDR3 nucleotide sequence: TGTGCCAGCAGTTACAATAGGGGGGCGAGTGCTTTCTTT. It encodes CASSYNRGASAFF.

This clonotype showed up many times. This chain joins TRBV20-1 and TRBJ1-5; a possible D gene is TRBD1 (6 bases). Germline values: CDR1 DFQATT, CDR2 SNEGSKA (reference sequence). The germline V and J ends were trimmed by 0 bases and 4 bases, with 25 bases remaining between them. The CDR3 sequence is 19 residues long. The CDR3 coding sequence is TGCAGTGCTAGAGATTGGGTCCCGGGCAGGGGATTCACGAATCAGCCCCAGCATTTT. Protein product: CSARDWVPGRGFTNQPQHF.

The table lists this clonotype with many counts. The rearrangement links TRBV20-1 to TRBJ1-2, with D possibly matching TRBD1 (5 bases). This CDR3 region has 12 residues. Germline V lookup: CDR1 DFQATT, CDR2 SNEGSKA (reference sequence). Trimming left V 1 base short and J 3 bases short, with 6 bases between. The CDR3 region has the DNA TGCAGTGCTAGAGCCAGGGACTATGGCTACACCTTC. Translated, it gives CSARARDYGYTF.

This clonotype was seen only a few times. V is TRBV27 and J is TRBJ1-2; D ambiguous. V lost 3 bases and J 8 bases, leaving 13 bases between the germline ends. Germline V gene data show CDR1 as MNHEY and CDR2 as SMNVEV (reference sequence). The CDR3 covers 13 residues. CDR3 bases: TGTGCCAGCAGTTTCCTGGGAAGTGGAGGCTACACCTTC. It is translated as CASSFLGSGGYTF.

This clonotype was seen many times. CDR3 residues: CASSSPLLGTEAFF. CDR3 DNA sequence: TGTGCCAGCAGCTCCCCCCTATTGGGGACGGAAGCTTTCTTT. This sequence joins TRBV13 and TRBJ1-1, with a weak D call TRBD1 (5 bases). Trimming removed 4 bases at V and 8 bases at J, with 17 bases between. The CDR3 runs 14 residues. The V gene's germline CDR1 is PRHDT and CDR2 FYEKMQ (reference sequence).

In its sample, this clonotype was seen many times. V gene TRBV6-5 combines with J gene TRBJ1-2; 8 bases line up with TRBD1. The CDR3 is 14 amino acids. V lost 7 bases, J lost 4 bases, and 8 bases stayed unmatched. Germline lookup yields CDR1 MNHEY and CDR2 SVGAGI. This chain's CDR3 is CASKPQGVIYGYTF. CDR3 coding DNA: TGTGCCAGCAAACCACAGGGGGTCATCTATGGCTACACCTTC.

The chain couples TRBV5-8 to TRBJ2-3; 7 positions match TRBD1. Germline V gene data show CDR1 as SGHTS and CDR2 as YDEGEE. V shed 4 bases, J shed 0 bases, and the junction held 5 bases outside the gene matches. The CDR3 consists of 15 residues. In DNA form, the CDR3 reads TGTGCCAGCAGCCCAGGGGGAGTCAGCACAGATACGCAGTATTTT. This sequence encodes CASSPGGVSTDTQYF.